The 8 T cell receptor beta chains below all came from one sample that was sequenced in a study of Ad26.COV2.S vaccination and SARS-CoV-2 variants. Treatment of the sample: over 15 received Ad26.COV2.S at low or high dose, single or two shots; several received placebo; per-sample allocation not given. At day 63 after the first vaccine or placebo injection, samples were drawn. This table comes from immunoSEQ multiplex PCR, and its TCRdb copy is limited to in-frame clones, with some not included. Here the sample spans 300,000 to 400,000 clones, almost 90% being singletons. Sequencing used peripheral blood, obtained in a trial of Ad26.COV2.S vaccine versus placebo. The receptors derive from a person aged 18-60 years who received the Ad26.COV2.S COVID-19 vaccine or a placebo.

The J gene is TRBJ1-1, the V gene TRBV6-5; 7 bases are a match to TRBD1. The V gene's germline CDR1 is MNHEY and CDR2 SVGAGI. The V segment lost 6 bases and the J segment 5 bases; nucleotides outside the gene matches: 6. The CDR3 loop spans 13 amino acids. For the CDR3, the DNA is TGTGCCAGCAGAGCACAGGGGTATACTGAAGCTTTCTTT. This translates into CASRAQGYTEAFF.

The chain combines TRBV7-2 with TRBJ1-1; 7 bases match TRBD1. The CDR3 contains 13 residues. Germline CDR1 SGHTA, CDR2 FQGNSA. Trimming at V came to 4 bases and at J to 6 bases, leaving 5 bases not matched to a gene. The CDR3 spells CASSSTGRAEAFF. The CDR3 nucleotides are TGTGCCAGCAGCTCGACAGGGAGGGCTGAAGCTTTCTTT.

V gene TRBV6-6 combines with J gene TRBJ2-2; no clear D. Trimming removed 6 bases from V and 2 bases from J, with 1 base in between. The CDR3 is made up of 11 amino acids. The germline V gene encodes CDR1 MNHNY and CDR2 SVGAGI (reference sequence). In DNA, the CDR3 is TGTGCCAGCAGCAACACCGGGGAGCTGTTTTTT. It yields the protein CASSNTGELFF.

The CDR3 protein is CASDQIWSPVSNQPQHF. The CDR3 DNA is TGTGCCAGCGACCAGATATGGAGTCCCGTCAGCAATCAGCCCCAGCATTTT. The chain recombines TRBV2 with TRBJ1-5; D not resolved. Per germline, CDR1 SNHLY and CDR2 FYNNEI. CDR3 size: 17 residues. Trimming cost V 8 bases and J 1 base, with 21 bases left between them.

This chain links TRBV11-2 with TRBJ1-2; D uncertain. Germline loops: CDR1 SGHAT, CDR2 FQNNGV. CDR3 length equals 14 residues. The ends were cut back, 3 bases at V and 6 bases at J, with 14 bases in the middle. The CDR3 sequence is CASSLSAGLDGYTF. The CDR3 coding sequence is TGTGCCAGCAGCTTGTCAGCCGGGCTCGATGGCTACACCTTC.

This rearrangement joins TRBV15 to TRBJ2-3, with TRBD1 identical over 10 bases. With V trimmed by 7 bases and J by 4 bases, 5 bases remained unmatched. Germline V lookup: CDR1 LNHNV, CDR2 YYDKDF (reference sequence). CDR3 length: 14 residues. This chain's CDR3 is CATTRDRGPDTQYF. The CDR3 region has the DNA TGTGCCACCACACGGGACAGGGGCCCAGATACGCAGTATTTT. The entire variable domain, with the rest obtained from reference TRBV15 and TRBJ2-3, is as follows: DAMVIQNPRYQVTQFGKPVTLSCSQTLNHNVMYWYQQKSSQAPKLLFHYYDKDFNNEADTPDNFQSRRPNTSFCFLDIRSPGLGDTAMYLCATTRDRGPDTQYFGPGTRLTVL.

The CDR3 nucleotides read TGTGCCAGCACTGACAACGCCCGGCCCCAGCATTTT. It specifies CASTDNARPQHF. This sequence joins TRBV12-3 or TRBV12-4 and TRBJ1-5, with D uncertain. The V gene lost 7 bases and the J gene lost 9 bases, with 13 bases spanning the gap. CDR3 size: 12 residues.

V usage is TRBV6-2 or TRBV6-3 and J usage is TRBJ2-7, with D possibly being TRBD2 (5 bases). The germline V gene encodes CDR1 MNHEY and CDR2 SVGEGT. Trimming left V 3 bases short and J 3 bases short, with 15 bases between. The CDR3 totals 15 residues. CDR3 residues: CASSYAGDWRYEQYF. The CDR3 DNA follows: TGTGCCAGCAGTTATGCCGGGGATTGGCGCTACGAGCAGTACTTC.